Sequencing of this TCR beta chain was carried out in a study of shared clonotypes between healthy human individuals. There are a few counts of this clone. HIV-negative, healthy adults without recent acute infections or vaccinations were the donors. Losses at the gene ends were 0 bases for V and 9 bases for J; bases not matched to a gene: 12. Per germline, CDR1 MGHRA and CDR2 YSYEKL. This CDR3 spans 17 amino acids. Profiled with immunoSEQ multiplex PCR; TCRdb holds only in-frame clones, not every one. The sample shows about 680,000 clones, 73% of them seen only once. The source is a woman aged 25 to 39 in good health. Material: memory CD4+ T cells sorted from blood. This sample's subset: CD45RA-negative fraction. The chain has TRBV4-1 and TRBJ2-1; 9 bases agree with TRBD1. The CDR3 bases are TGCGCCAGCAGCCAAGAACGAATAGTGACAGGGGGGGTTGAGCAGTTCTTC. Its protein is CASSQERIVTGGVEQFF.